This TCR beta chain was sequenced during a study of T cell responses to AZD1222 COVID-19 vaccine. Study-wide findings and caveats: Spike-specific TCR breadth and depth grew following two AZD1222 doses. White British donors predominated, females outnumbered males, and clonal diversity was possibly underestimated. There were repertoire samples only from the period after the peak T cell response.

As concerns this clone: Its matching antigen is unknown.

Germline loops: CDR1 LNHDA, CDR2 SQIVND (reference sequence). There are 15 residues in the CDR3. Deletions cut 0 bases from V and 0 bases from J, with 6 bases between. Some clones are missing from TCRdb's copy, which holds only in-frame ones; the method was immunoSEQ multiplex PCR. The sample holds approximately 150,000 clones, roughly 92% seen once. The sequence derives from an adult in good health. The genes are TRBV19 and TRBJ2-1; D call uncertain. The sequences come from peripheral blood, collected on day 0 of AZD1222 vaccination. CDR3 sequence (DNA): TGTGCCAGTAGTATAGATCTAAGCTCCTACAATGAGCAGTTCTTC. This codes for CASSIDLSSYNEQFF.